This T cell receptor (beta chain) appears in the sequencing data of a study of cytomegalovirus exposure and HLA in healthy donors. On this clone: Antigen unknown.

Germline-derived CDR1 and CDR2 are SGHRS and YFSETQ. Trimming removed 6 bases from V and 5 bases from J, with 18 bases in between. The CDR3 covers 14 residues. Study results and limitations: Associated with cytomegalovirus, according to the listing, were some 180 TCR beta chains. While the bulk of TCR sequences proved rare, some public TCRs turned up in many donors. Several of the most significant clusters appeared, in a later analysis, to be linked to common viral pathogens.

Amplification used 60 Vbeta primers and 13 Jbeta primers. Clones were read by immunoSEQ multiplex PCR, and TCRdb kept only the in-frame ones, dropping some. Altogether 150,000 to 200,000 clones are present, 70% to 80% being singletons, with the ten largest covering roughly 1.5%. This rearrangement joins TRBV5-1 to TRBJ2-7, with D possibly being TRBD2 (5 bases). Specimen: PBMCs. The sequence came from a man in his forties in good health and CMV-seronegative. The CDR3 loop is CASKGNGEYHEQYF. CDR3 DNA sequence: TGCGCCAGCAAAGGAAACGGGGAATATCACGAGCAGTACTTC.